This T cell receptor (beta chain) appears in the sequencing data of a study of tumor-infiltrating lymphocytes in localized non-small cell lung cancer. Method: immunoSEQ multiplex PCR; TCRdb's copy keeps in-frame clones and lacks some. The sample carries 15,000 or so clones, over 35% recorded once. A remark on this clone: No antigen is known for it.

Germline V gene data show CDR1 as SQVTM and CDR2 as ANQGSEA. Trimming removed 6 bases at V and 0 bases at J, with 11 bases between. The CDR3 spans 14 residues. Study results and limitations: Recurrence-free survival showed no association with tumor T-cell fraction.

The sample taken for sequencing was lung tumor tissue. The J gene is TRBJ1-4, the V gene TRBV29-1; D unresolved. The receptor was derived from a human donor with non-small cell lung cancer. CDR3 sequence reads: CSVQDLATNEKLFF. CDR3 sequence (DNA): TGCAGCGTCCAAGACCTTGCAACTAATGAAAAACTGTTTTTT.